A selection of T cell receptor beta chains follows, all from one sample in a study of radiotherapy plus CTLA-4 blockade in lung cancer. Repertoires were generated with immunoSEQ multiplex PCR, while TCRdb's copy carries only in-frame clones and drops some. The sample has about 62,000 clones, roughly three quarters seen once; the top ten hold 2.5% to 3.5%. The sequencing here drew on peripheral blood, taken from a patient treated with radiotherapy plus ipilimumab. Source of these receptors: a human donor with non-small cell lung cancer who had a complete response to radiotherapy plus ipilimumab. Each CDR3 is given with its conserved first and last residue. D genes are given only for firm matches. Size is omitted from some rows. Given values are once, few, many or a class for expanded clones.

. | TRBJ2-4 | TRBV4-3 | TRBD2 | CASSQEGGAKNIQYF | TGCGCCAGCAGCCAAGAGGGGGGGGCCAAAAACATTCAGTACTTC
few | TRBJ1-3 | TRBV5-1 | . | CASSLGQASGNTIYF | TGCGCCAGCAGCTTGGGTCAGGCCTCTGGAAACACCATATATTTT
. | TRBJ2-7 | TRBV6-5 | . | CASEVGDSSYEQYF | TGTGCCAGCGAGGTCGGAGACAGCTCCTACGAGCAGTACTTC
. | TRBJ2-5 | TRBV29-1 | . | CSVEIATGSQYF | TGCAGCGTTGAAATTGCTACAGGGTCCCAGTACTTC
few | TRBJ2-4 | TRBV19 | . | CASSIERQNLRAKNIQYF | TGTGCCAGTAGTATAGAGAGGCAGAACTTGAGAGCCAAAAACATTCAGTACTTC
. | TRBJ2-1 | TRBV12-5 | TRBD1 | CASGLPPGTGNEQFF | TGTGCTAGTGGTTTGCCCCCCGGGACAGGGAATGAGCAGTTCTTC
. | TRBJ1-2 | TRBV19 | . | CASSKGLFYGYTF | TGTGCCAGTAGTAAAGGACTGTTTTATGGCTACACCTTC
once | TRBJ2-2 | TRBV18 | . | CASSPRLALLGIKGTGELFF | TGTGCCAGCTCACCACGCCTAGCCCTTCTTGGGATTAAAGGGACCGGGGAGCTGTTTTTT
. | TRBJ2-1 | TRBV6-5 | TRBD2 | CASIRGGAYNEQFF | TGTGCCAGCATCCGCGGGGGGGCCTACAATGAGCAGTTCTTC
. | TRBJ1-2 | TRBV5-4 | . | CASSLKGIVLFAF | TGTGCCAGCAGCTTGAAGGGGATCGTTTTGTTTGCCTTC
. | TRBJ1-2 | TRBV10-2 | . | CASSVAGFGYTF | TGCGCCAGCAGTGTTGCGGGATTTGGCTACACCTTC
. | TRBJ1-1 | TRBV7-9 | . | CASSRRVGLDTEAFF | TGTGCCAGCAGCCGCCGGGTGGGGCTGGACACTGAAGCTTTCTTT
. | TRBJ1-1 | TRBV6-1 | TRBD1 | CASDRDRMNTEAFF | TGTGCCAGTGACCGGGACAGGATGAACACTGAAGCTTTCTTT
. | TRBJ2-7 | TRBV6-5 | . | CASSYSRENYEQYF | TGTGCCAGCAGTTACTCGAGGGAAAACTACGAGCAGTACTTC
. | TRBJ1-2 | TRBV7-8 | TRBD1 | CASSLVSGGALGGYTF | TGTGCCAGCAGCTTAGTCTCAGGGGGCGCCTTAGGCGGCTACACCTTC
. | TRBJ1-2 | TRBV18 | . | CASSPNEDGYTF | TGTGCCAGCTCACCAAATGAGGATGGCTACACCTTC
. | TRBJ2-1 | TRBV6-1 | TRBD2 | CASSAGLAGVGSYNEQFF | TGTGCCAGCAGTGCGGGACTAGCGGGGGTCGGCTCCTACAATGAGCAGTTCTTC
many | TRBJ1-1 | TRBV7-6 | . | CASSLGQDLEAFF | TGTGCCAGCAGCTTGGGACAAGACCTTGAAGCTTTCTTT
. | TRBJ1-5 | TRBV6-1 | TRBD1 | CASNVDRGQPQHF | TGTGCCAGCAACGTGGACAGGGGCCAGCCCCAGCATTTT
. | TRBJ1-1 | TRBV4-3 | . | CASSQVQAVNTEAFF | TGCGCCAGCAGCCAAGTCCAGGCAGTGAACACTGAAGCTTTCTTT
. | TRBJ1-1 | TRBV28 | . | CASTFVDYTEAFF | TGTGCCAGCACCTTCGTAGACTACACTGAAGCTTTCTTT
. | TRBJ2-3 | TRBV5-1 | TRBD2 | CASSLPGTSGATDTQYF | TGCGCCAGCAGCCTACCCGGGACTAGCGGAGCCACAGATACGCAGTATTTT
. | TRBJ2-3 | TRBV7-2 | . | CASSSPGLRRTDTQYF | TGTGCCAGCAGCTCGCCGGGACTCCGTCGGACAGATACGCAGTATTTT
few | TRBJ2-3 | TRBV27 | . | CASSGRDTRGTQYF | TGTGCCAGCAGCGGGAGAGACACGCGGGGTACGCAGTATTTT
. | TRBJ2-3 | TRBV5-1 | TRBD2 | CASSLRTGGVTDTQYF | TGCGCCAGCAGCTTGAGGACGGGGGGGGTCACAGATACGCAGTATTTT
. | TRBJ2-2 | TRBV18 | . | CASSPSPEGTGELFF | TGTGCCAGCTCACCCTCTCCGGAGGGAACCGGGGAGCTGTTTTTT
. | TRBJ2-1 | TRBV15 | TRBD2 | CATSSPSGRAYNEQFF | TGTGCCACCAGCAGTCCCAGCGGGAGGGCCTACAATGAGCAGTTCTTC
. | TRBJ2-2 | TRBV5-1 | . | CASSLDGSTGELFF | TGCGCCAGCAGCTTGGATGGCTCCACCGGGGAGCTGTTTTTT
. | TRBJ2-1 | TRBV18 | TRBD2 | CASSPTTGTTFYNEQFF | TGTGCCAGCTCACCTACAACCGGGACTACCTTCTACAATGAGCAGTTCTTC
. | TRBJ2-1 | TRBV5-1 | TRBD2 | CASSLGGGLRQFF | TGCGCCAGCAGCTTAGGCGGGGGTCTGCGGCAGTTCTTC
once | TRBJ2-5 | TRBV18 | . | CASSQNSRETQYF | TGTGCCAGCTCACAAAACAGTAGGGAGACCCAGTACTTC
. | TRBJ1-1 | TRBV28 | TRBD1 | CASSDDRATEAFF | TGTGCCAGCAGCGATGACAGGGCCACTGAAGCTTTCTTT
. | TRBJ2-7 | TRBV6-6 | TRBD1 | CASSQPRGSGYEQYF | TGTGCCAGCAGTCAACCCAGGGGGTCGGGCTACGAGCAGTACTTC
. | TRBJ2-1 | TRBV7-3 | . | CASSLTAVNEQFF | TGTGCCAGCAGCTTAACGGCCGTCAATGAGCAGTTCTTC
few | TRBJ1-5 | TRBV4-1 | TRBD1 | CASSQDWDRGHQPQHF | TGCGCCAGCAGCCAAGATTGGGACAGGGGGCATCAGCCCCAGCATTTT
. | TRBJ1-2 | TRBV4-3 | . | CASSQQAGGFAGYTF | TGCGCCAGCAGCCAACAGGCGGGGGGCTTTGCGGGCTACACCTTC
once | TRBJ2-5 | TRBV18 | . | CASSPQQGAAETQYF | TGTGCCAGCTCACCACAACAGGGAGCGGCGGAGACCCAGTACTTC
. | TRBJ2-1 | TRBV29-1 | TRBD1 | CSGGTGLIPQFF | TGCAGCGGGGGGACAGGGCTCATCCCGCAGTTCTTC
once | TRBJ2-1 | TRBV19 | TRBD2 | CASGTSAYNEQFF | TGTGCCAGTGGGACTAGCGCATACAATGAGCAGTTCTTC
. | TRBJ2-2 | TRBV5-1 | TRBD1 | CASSGGQYTGELFF | TGCGCCAGCAGCGGGGGACAGTACACCGGGGAGCTGTTTTTT
. | TRBJ1-1 | TRBV30 | TRBD1 | CAWTPGGRTEAFF | TGTGCCTGGACTCCAGGGGGGAGGACTGAAGCTTTCTTT
. | TRBJ2-7 | TRBV27 | TRBD1 | CASKGQGRLSYEQYF | TGTGCCAGTAAAGGACAGGGGAGGCTTTCCTACGAGCAGTACTTC
. | TRBJ2-3 | TRBV7-2 | TRBD2 | CASSLSGAGDTQYF | TGTGCCAGCAGCTTAAGCGGGGCAGGGGATACGCAGTATTTT
few | TRBJ1-5 | TRBV4-1 | . | CASSLGHLNQPQHF | TGCGCCAGCAGCCTGGGACACCTAAATCAGCCCCAGCATTTT
. | TRBJ2-1 | TRBV19 | . | CASSMVAGLTQFF | TGTGCCAGTAGTATGGTGGCCGGACTAACGCAGTTCTTC
. | TRBJ2-3 | TRBV9 | . | CASSVGIFTGGTDTQYF | TGTGCCAGCAGCGTAGGGATCTTTACGGGGGGCACAGATACGCAGTATTTT
. | TRBJ2-7 | TRBV28 | TRBD1 | CASKAAPGTGGYEQYF | TGTGCCAGTAAAGCTGCCCCCGGGACAGGGGGCTACGAGCAGTACTTC
. | TRBJ1-1 | TRBV6-5 | . | CASSYSQVLTEAFF | TGTGCCAGCAGTTACTCGCAGGTCCTCACTGAAGCTTTCTTT
once | TRBJ2-1 | TRBV30 | TRBD2 | CAWSSGRANEQFF | TGTGCCTGGAGCAGCGGGAGGGCCAATGAGCAGTTCTTC
few | TRBJ2-1 | TRBV25-1 | . | CASSRGNEQFF | TGTGCCAGCAGTAGAGGTAATGAGCAGTTCTTC
. | TRBJ2-1 | TRBV19 | TRBD2 | CASSIGTSGSNEQFF | TGTGCCAGTAGTATCGGGACTAGCGGGAGCAATGAGCAGTTCTTC
once | TRBJ2-4 | TRBV7-2 | TRBD2 | CASNHGGLAKNIQYF | TGTGCCAGCAACCACGGGGGGTTGGCCAAAAACATTCAGTACTTC
. | TRBJ1-1 | TRBV18 | TRBD1 | CASSPFPTGESAEAFF | TGTGCCAGCTCACCGTTTCCGACAGGGGAGAGTGCTGAAGCTTTCTTT
. | TRBJ1-1 | TRBV7-8 | . | CASSLVAQGEAFF | TGTGCCAGCAGCTTAGTTGCTCAGGGAGAAGCTTTCTTT
few | TRBJ1-2 | TRBV19 | TRBD1 | CASTHAPPRTGYGYTF | TGTGCCAGTACCCACGCTCCCCCGCGGACAGGCTATGGCTACACCTTC
few | TRBJ1-3 | TRBV6-1 | . | CASSLSHLVHTIYF | TGTGCCAGCAGCCTAAGCCATCTCGTCCACACCATATATTTT